This entry lists 22 T cell receptor beta chains sequenced from one sample in a study of a mutant IDH1 vaccine in newly diagnosed glioma. The time point was: week 47, end of study. One vaccine dose held 300 ug of mutant IDH1 20-mer peptide and came with topical imiquimod. No antigen has been assigned to these receptors. Profiled with immunoSEQ multiplex PCR; TCRdb holds only in-frame clones, not every one. The data contain some 40,000 clones, 60% to 75% of them seen just once; the ten biggest clones take up approximately 9.1%. This specimen was PBMCs, taken from a glioma patient whose treatment included an IDH1 peptide vaccine. The receptors shown here come from a man in his forties with glioma.

The CDR3 is CASGPLSGPYNEQFF. For the CDR3, the DNA is TGTGCCAGCGGACCGCTCAGCGGTCCATACAATGAGCAGTTCTTC. V usage is TRBV6-1 and J usage is TRBJ2-1; a weak D match, TRBD2 (5 bases). Trimming left V 8 bases short and J 4 bases short, with 18 bases between. This CDR3 is 15 amino acids long. In germline, CDR1 is MNHNS, CDR2 SASEGT.

V and J are TRBV2 and TRBJ2-1, with 11 nucleotides matching TRBD2. This CDR3 contains 16 residues. V lost 3 bases and J lost 8; bases outside the gene matches: 9. Germline CDR1 is SNHLY and CDR2 is FYNNEI. The CDR3 region is CASSDTSSGRTHEQFF. CDR3 sequence (DNA): TGTGCCAGCAGTGACACCTCTAGCGGGAGGACGCATGAGCAGTTCTTC.

The rearrangement joins TRBV18 to TRBJ1-4; 7 nucleotides align to TRBD1. V gave up 6 bases and J gave up 0 bases; unmatched junction bases: 4. The CDR3 sequence is 15 residues long. Germline CDR1 is KGHSH and CDR2 is LQKENI. The CDR3 is CASSGQAATNEKLFF. DNA for the CDR3: TGTGCCAGCTCCGGACAGGCCGCAACTAATGAAAAACTGTTTTTT.

As regards this clone: An end of the junction differs from the germline gene, which may be a read error. J is TRBJ2-2 and V is TRBV6-5, with no clear D. In germline, CDR1 is MNHEY, CDR2 SVGAGI. The CDR3 extends over 12 amino acids. The CDR3 nucleotides are TGTGCCAGCCGTTATAACACCGGGGAGCTGTTTTTT. It specifies CASRYNTGELFF.

V gene TRBV2 combines with J gene TRBJ1-5; tentative D call: TRBD1 (6 bases). Trimming removed 0 bases from V and 8 bases from J, with 14 bases in between. CDR1 is SNHLY and CDR2 is FYNNEI in the germline V gene. The CDR3 contains 15 residues. The DNA for the CDR3 is TGTGCCAGCAGTGAAGCGGTACAGGGAGGGGAGCCCCAGCATTTT. Translated, it gives CASSEAVQGGEPQHF.

The V and J genes are TRBV25-1 and TRBJ2-7; TRBD1 matches 8 bases. The ends lost 5 bases at V and 3 bases at J; junction bases unmatched: 9. Germline V lookup: CDR1 MGHDK, CDR2 SYGVNS. This CDR3 is 15 amino acids long. The CDR3 DNA reads TGTGCCAGCAGTAGAACCGGGACAGGTTTCTACGAGCAGTACTTC. It specifies CASSRTGTGFYEQYF.

The gene calls are TRBV7-9 and TRBJ1-1; D remains unclear. This CDR3 region has 14 residues. The germline V gene encodes CDR1 SEHNR and CDR2 FQNEAQ (reference sequence). V was clipped by 7 bases and J by 7 bases, with 19 bases between them. The CDR3 region is CASTPPRGESEAFF. The DNA for the CDR3 is TGTGCCAGCACCCCCCCGAGAGGCGAGAGTGAAGCTTTCTTT.

The rearrangement joins TRBV7-2 to TRBJ2-7; 7 nucleotides match TRBD1. Germline V gene sequence: CDR1 SGHTA, CDR2 FQGNSA. This CDR3 is 14 amino acids long. The junction had 4 bases not matched to a gene; V was cut back by 5 bases and J by 0 bases. CDR3 residues: CASSRQGGSYEQYV. The CDR3 DNA follows: TGTGCCAGCAGCCGACAGGGTGGCTCCTACGAGCAGTACGTC.

The CDR3 DNA follows: TGTGCCAGCACCCTGGGGGGTCGAGGAACCGGGGAGCTGTTTTTT. It codes for CASTLGGRGTGELFF. The genes are TRBV5-6 and TRBJ2-2; possibly TRBD2 for D (6 bases). Per germline, CDR1 SGHDT and CDR2 YYEEEE. This CDR3 has 15 amino acids. Trimming cost V 6 bases and J 5 bases, with 17 bases left between them.

The rearrangement joins TRBV5-1 to TRBJ2-6; no definite D call. Germline CDR1 is SGHRS and CDR2 is YFSETQ. V was shortened by 3 bases and J by 0 bases, with 13 bases between the two germline ends. This CDR3 region has 17 residues. The CDR3 region has the DNA TGCGCCAGCAGCTCGATGGGTCAAAACTCTGGGGCCAACGTCCTGACTTTC. Translating gives CASSSMGQNSGANVLTF.

The chain links TRBV6-1 to TRBJ2-7, with D possibly matching TRBD1 (6 bases). Germline assignment: CDR1 MNHNS and CDR2 SASEGT. The CDR3 contains 13 residues. V was pared by 6 bases and J by 5 bases, with 14 bases between. The DNA of the CDR3 is TGTGCCAGCAGCCTAACTACAGGGCACGAGCAGTACTTC. This encodes CASSLTTGHEQYF.

The chain joins TRBV7-2 to TRBJ2-1; D is undetermined. Trimming pared 2 bases from V and 10 bases from J, leaving 6 bases between. The CDR3 sequence is 11 residues long. CDR1 SGHTA and CDR2 FQGNSA come from the germline V gene. The CDR3 DNA reads as TGTGCCAGCAGCTTAAACCTCGAGCAGTTCTTC. This sequence encodes CASSLNLEQFF. The full variable domain, its missing parts supplied by reference TRBV7-2 and TRBJ2-1, is GAGVSQSPSNKVTEKGKDVELRCDPISGHTALYWYRQSLGQGLEFLIYFQGNSAPDKSGLPSDRFSAERTGGSVSTLTIQRTQQEDSAVYLCASSLNLEQFFGPGTRLTVL.

The chain employs TRBV11-2 and TRBJ2-7; 8 nucleotides line up with TRBD1. The CDR3 has 14 amino acids. Germline-derived CDR1 and CDR2 are SGHAT and FQNNGV. V shed 1 base, J shed 5 bases, and the junction held 4 bases outside the gene matches. The CDR3 DNA follows: TGTGCCAGCAGCTTAGCAGGGACAGGCCACGAGCAGTACGTC. This encodes CASSLAGTGHEQYV.

The CDR3 DNA reads TGCGCCAGCAGCTTGGTGGGCGGGAGGGCCTTAGATACGCAGTATTTT. Encoded protein: CASSLVGGRALDTQYF. The V gene is TRBV5-1, the J gene TRBJ2-3; TRBD2 agrees at 9 bases. Germline CDR1 reads SGHRS; CDR2 reads YFSETQ. The V and J ends lost 0 bases and 5 bases, in that order; junction bases with no gene match: 7. This CDR3 has 16 amino acids.

The V call is TRBV11-2, the J call TRBJ2-7, with D uncertain. Trimming left V 4 bases short and J 2 bases short, with 15 bases between. This CDR3 is built from 15 residues. From germline, CDR1 is SGHAT and CDR2 FQNNGV. DNA of the CDR3: TGTGCCAGCAGCTCCTCCCTATCAGGACCCTACGAGCAGTACTTC. Translating gives CASSSSLSGPYEQYF.

The chain employs TRBV7-9 and TRBJ2-5; no definite D call. With 7 bases removed from V and 7 bases from J, the gap between germline ends came to 10 bases. The V gene's germline CDR1 is SEHNR and CDR2 FQNEAQ (reference sequence). The CDR3 is 11 residues long. CDR3 sequence (DNA): TGTGCCAGCAACCCCCTATCGACCCAGTACTTC. As protein: CASNPLSTQYF.

CDR3 in DNA: TGTGCCAGTTCGTACTCCTTTACCCGGGATTCCAATGAGCAGTTCTTC. This translates into CASSYSFTRDSNEQFF. J is TRBJ2-1 and V is TRBV28, with TRBD2 as a possible D gene (5 bases). The CDR3 totals 16 residues. Germline CDR1 reads MDHEN; CDR2 reads SYDVKM. V gave up 9 bases and J gave up 6 bases, with 24 bases separating them.

This chain connects TRBV5-6 to TRBJ2-7, with 9 bases that match TRBD1. Germline V gene sequence: CDR1 SGHDT, CDR2 YYEEEE. The CDR3 consists of 15 residues. J was trimmed by 1 base and V by 1 base; bases with no gene match: 3. In DNA, the CDR3 is TGTGCCAGCAGCTTGTACGGGACAGGGTCCTACGAGCAGTACGTC. This sequence encodes CASSLYGTGSYEQYV.

J is TRBJ1-3 and V is TRBV4-3, with 8 bases matching TRBD1. V lost 1 base, J lost 0 bases, and 5 bases stayed unmatched. The length of the CDR3 is 17 residues. Germline loops: CDR1 LGHNA, CDR2 YSLEER. The CDR3 here is CASSQGTGPNSGNTIYF. In nucleotides, the CDR3 is TGCGCCAGCAGCCAAGGGACAGGGCCCAACTCTGGAAACACCATATATTTT.

The CDR3 is CASSPTPRQTQPQHF. CDR3 nucleotide sequence: TGTGCCAGCAGCCCGACCCCCCGACAGACTCAGCCCCAGCATTTT. The gene calls are TRBV27 and TRBJ1-5; possible D gene TRBD1, 5 bases. The CDR3 is made up of 15 amino acids. Deletions cut 6 bases from V and 6 bases from J, with 18 bases between. Germline V gives CDR1 MNHEY, CDR2 SMNVEV (reference sequence).

This clone was picked up one time. This chain uses TRBV6-5 with TRBJ1-6; D is perhaps TRBD1 (5 bases). Between the trimmed V and J ends, which lost 4 bases and 7 bases, there was a span of 14 bases. The CDR3 extends over 15 amino acids. Germline V gives CDR1 MNHEY, CDR2 SVGAGI. The CDR3 reads CASSLNQGLNSPLHF. CDR3 coding DNA: TGTGCCAGCAGTTTAAATCAGGGTCTAAATTCACCCCTCCACTTT.

This chain uses TRBV28 with TRBJ2-7; 8 positions match TRBD1. CDR3 length equals 15 residues. V was clipped by 4 bases and J by 3 bases; unmatched bases: 8. Germline V gene data show CDR1 as MDHEN and CDR2 as SYDVKM. As DNA, the CDR3 is TGTGCCAGCAGTTCCCGGACAGGGTGGGACTACGAGCAGTACTTC. Its translation is CASSSRTGWDYEQYF.